This is a list of T cell receptor beta chains from one sample in a study of Ad26.COV2.S vaccination and SARS-CoV-2 variants. Profiled with immunoSEQ multiplex PCR; TCRdb holds only in-frame clones, not every one. The repertoire holds hundreds of thousands of clones, with 88% as singletons. Sequencing was performed on peripheral blood, taken in a trial of Ad26.COV2.S vaccine versus placebo. Receptors were obtained from a person aged 18-60 years who received the Ad26.COV2.S COVID-19 vaccine or a placebo. CDR3s include the opening cysteine and the closing phenylalanine or tryptophan. The D gene is left open where the match is weak. Clone size is given for some rows only: seen once, a few or many times, or a class if the clone is expanded.

d_gene	j_gene	v_gene	abundance	CDR3nt	CDR3aa
NA	TRBJ1-1	TRBV5-6	NA	TGTGCCAGCAGCCCAGGACTGAACACTGAAGCTTTCTTT	CASSPGLNTEAFF
NA	TRBJ1-5	TRBV5-4	NA	TGTGCCAGCAGCTTGGACCATCAGCCCCAGCATTTT	CASSLDHQPQHF
NA	TRBJ2-5	TRBV9	NA	TGTGCCAGCAGCGTAGCTGGCAGGGGAATAGCGGGCGAACAAGAGACCCAGTACTTC	CASSVAGRGIAGEQETQYF
TRBD1	TRBJ1-2	TRBV19	NA	TGTGCCAGTAGGGACAGGGGGCGAAGATATGGCTACACCTTC	CASRDRGRRYGYTF
TRBD2	TRBJ2-7	TRBV20-1	NA	TGCAGTGCTAGTGACCTGGGACTAGCGGGCTCCTACGAGCAGTACTTC	CSASDLGLAGSYEQYF
NA	TRBJ2-6	TRBV4-3	few	TGCGCCAGCAGCCAAGTCAGCTCTGGGGCCAACGTCCTGACTTTC	CASSQVSSGANVLTF
NA	TRBJ2-1	TRBV7-3	NA	TGTGCCAGCAGCTTAACGAGCGCTACAAGCTCCTACAATGAGCAGTTCTTC	CASSLTSATSSYNEQFF
TRBD1	TRBJ1-5	TRBV7-2	few	TGTGCCAGCAGCTCAAACAGGGGTAGCAATCAGCCCCAGCATTTT	CASSSNRGSNQPQHF
NA	TRBJ2-7	TRBV28	NA	TGTGCCAGCTCCGGGGTATCCTACGAGCAGTACTTC	CASSGVSYEQYF
NA	TRBJ2-7	TRBV7-9	few	TGTGCCAGCAGCCCTCTTGGCGGCTACGAGCAGTACTTC	CASSPLGGYEQYF
NA	TRBJ1-1	TRBV27	NA	TGTGCCAGCAGTGCGGTGGGCGTCATGAACACTGAAGCTTTCTTT	CASSAVGVMNTEAFF
NA	TRBJ1-1	TRBV7-3	NA	TGTGCCAGCAGCTTCACTGTGAACACTGAAGCTTTCTTT	CASSFTVNTEAFF
TRBD2	TRBJ2-1	TRBV14	NA	TGTGCCAGCAGCCATAGATCCACACTCTCCAATAGCGGGCGGATCAATGAGCAGTTCTTC	CASSHRSTLSNSGRINEQFF
TRBD1	TRBJ1-5	TRBV3-1/TRBV3-2	NA	TGTGCCAGCAGCCAAGGACAGGGAGAACAGCCCCAGCATTTT	CASSQGQGEQPQHF
NA	TRBJ2-7	TRBV5-1	NA	TGCGCCAGCAGCTCCGGGGATAGCATACGAGAGCAGTACTTC	CASSSGDSIREQYF
NA	TRBJ2-2	TRBV4-3	NA	TGCGCCAGCAGCCAGGTCACCGGGGAGCTGTTTTTT	CASSQVTGELFF
NA	TRBJ2-5	TRBV9	NA	TGTGCCAGCAGCGTAGGATCGGGGGAGAGGCAAGAGACCCAGTACTTC	CASSVGSGERQETQYF
TRBD1	TRBJ1-2	TRBV30	NA	TGTGCCTGGACAGACAGGGTGGGTGGCTACACCTTC	CAWTDRVGGYTF
NA	TRBJ2-7	TRBV6-6	NA	TGTGCCAGCAGCTTCAAGGGGTCCTACGAGCAGTACTTC	CASSFKGSYEQYF
TRBD2	TRBJ2-1	TRBV5-1	once	TGCGCCAGCAGCTTGATAATAGCGGGAGGAAGCTCCTACAATGAGCAGTTCTTC	CASSLIIAGGSSYNEQFF
TRBD2	TRBJ2-1	TRBV3-1/TRBV3-2	NA	TGTGCCAGCAGCCAAGAAAGGATAGCGGGAGATGCGAATGAGCAGTTCTTC	CASSQERIAGDANEQFF
NA	TRBJ2-3	TRBV5-6	once	TGTGCCAGCAGGGGCTTTATCGGGAGACGATCAGATACGCAGTATTTT	CASRGFIGRRSDTQYF
NA	TRBJ2-7	TRBV12-3/TRBV12-4	NA	TGTGCCAGCAGTGTCAACTACTACGAGCAGTACTTC	CASSVNYYEQYF
TRBD1	TRBJ1-2	TRBV5-1	NA	TGCGCCAGCAGCTTGGGCGGGACAGGGGCTAACTATGGCTACACCTTC	CASSLGGTGANYGYTF
NA	TRBJ1-6	TRBV12-3/TRBV12-4	NA	TGTGCCAGCAGCTTCGGGGGCCTGCGAGTGGACTTT	CASSFGGLRVDF
NA	TRBJ2-1	TRBV11-1	NA	TGTGCCAGCACCCTTACGAATGAGCAGTTCTTC	CASTLTNEQFF
NA	TRBJ1-2	TRBV6-2/TRBV6-3	NA	TGTGCCAGCAGTTACCCCGGGACGGGGTTC	CASSYPGTGF
NA	TRBJ2-7	TRBV19	NA	TGTGCCAGTAGTCCGAACTCCTACGAGCAGTACTTC	CASSPNSYEQYF
NA	TRBJ2-7	TRBV30	NA	TGTGCCTGGAGCGGAAGCTACGAGCAGTACTTC	CAWSGSYEQYF